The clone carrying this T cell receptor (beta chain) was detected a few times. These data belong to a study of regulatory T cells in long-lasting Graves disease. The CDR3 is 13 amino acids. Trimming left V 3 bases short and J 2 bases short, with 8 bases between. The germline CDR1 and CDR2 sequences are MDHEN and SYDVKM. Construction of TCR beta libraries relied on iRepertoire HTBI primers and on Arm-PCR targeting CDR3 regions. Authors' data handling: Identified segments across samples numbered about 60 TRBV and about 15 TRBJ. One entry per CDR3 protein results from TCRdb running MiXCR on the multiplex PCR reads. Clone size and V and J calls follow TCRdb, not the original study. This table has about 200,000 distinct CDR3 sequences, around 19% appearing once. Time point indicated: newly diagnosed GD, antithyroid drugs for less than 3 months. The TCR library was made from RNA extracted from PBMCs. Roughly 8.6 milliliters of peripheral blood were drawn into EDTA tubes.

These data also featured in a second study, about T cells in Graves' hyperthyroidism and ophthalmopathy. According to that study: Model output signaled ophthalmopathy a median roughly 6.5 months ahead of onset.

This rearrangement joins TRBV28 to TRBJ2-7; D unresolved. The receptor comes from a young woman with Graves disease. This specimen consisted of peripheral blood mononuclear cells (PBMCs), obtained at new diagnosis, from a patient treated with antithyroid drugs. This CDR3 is CASSLPGTYEQYF. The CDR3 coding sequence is TGTGCCAGCAGTTTGCCTGGTACCTACGAGCAGTACTTC.